Shown below are 3 T cell receptor beta chains from a single sample sequenced in a study of blood T cell repertoires in COVID-19. Profiled with immunoSEQ multiplex PCR; TCRdb holds only in-frame clones, not every one. The sample carries hundreds of thousands of clones, around four fifths recorded once. The sequencing input was peripheral blood. These receptors were collected from a woman aged 40 to 55 with active or convalescent COVID-19.

V usage is TRBV11-2 and J usage is TRBJ2-1; no clear D. Germline V gene sequence: CDR1 SGHAT, CDR2 FQNNGV. CDR3 length: 17 residues. Deletions cut 7 bases from V and 2 bases from J, with 21 bases between. The DNA of the CDR3 is TGTGCCAGCACCCTACGTACGTATGGGCTCCCCTACAATGAGCAGTTCTTC. Translating it yields CASTLRTYGLPYNEQFF.

This chain uses TRBV7-9 with TRBJ1-1, with no clear D. V was clipped by 1 base and J by 0 bases, with 9 bases between them. Looked up from germline, CDR1 is SEHNR and CDR2 is FQNEAQ (reference sequence). This CDR3 comprises 15 residues. CDR3 residues: CASSLEFGVNTEAFF. DNA for the CDR3: TGTGCCAGCAGCTTAGAGTTCGGGGTGAACACTGAAGCTTTCTTT.

The chain has TRBV18 and TRBJ1-1, with TRBD1 identical over 8 bases. With V trimmed by 3 bases and J by 2 bases, 8 bases remained unmatched. Germline CDR1 is KGHSH and CDR2 is LQKENI. This CDR3 spans 16 amino acids. The chain's CDR3 is CASSPAQGARNTEAFF. The DNA for the CDR3 is TGTGCCAGCTCACCCGCGCAGGGGGCAAGAAACACTGAAGCTTTCTTT.